The 27 T cell receptor beta chains presented below share a single source sample, sequenced in a study of blood T cell repertoires in COVID-19. Here immunoSEQ multiplex PCR was the method, and the copy in TCRdb shows in-frame clones only, minus some. The table includes approximately 89,000 clones, approximately 92% detected once. Sequenced material: peripheral blood. All receptors come from a woman aged 60-75 years with active COVID-19.

This chain uses TRBV2 with TRBJ2-1; 8 bases match TRBD1. The CDR3 is made up of 11 amino acids. V dropped 7 bases and J dropped 15; count of bases not matched to a gene: 8. Germline CDR1 is SNHLY and CDR2 is FYNNEI. The DNA of the CDR3 is TGTGCCAGCACGACCGGGACAGGAACGTTCTTC. It encodes CASTTGTGTFF.

The chain uses TRBV2 and TRBJ2-7; D gene unclear. V lost 7 bases to trimming and J lost 6 bases, with 16 bases between them. The CDR3 has 13 amino acids. Germline V CDR1 and CDR2: SNHLY, FYNNEI. CDR3 DNA sequence: TGTGCCAGCACCGTGGGCGAATCCGGCGAGCAGTACTTC. Translating gives CASTVGESGEQYF.

About this clone: The same CDR3 can be traced to other DNA sequences in this sample. V and J are TRBV24-1 and TRBJ2-3; D uncertain. There are 12 residues in the CDR3. Trimming left V 9 bases short and J 0 bases short, with 6 bases between. CDR1 and CDR2 from the germline V gene are KGHDR and SFDVKD. CDR3 in amino acids: CATGASTDTQYF. CDR3 DNA: TGTGCCACCGGAGCTAGCACAGATACGCAGTATTTT.

This rearrangement joins TRBV28 to TRBJ1-5, with TRBD1 as a possible D gene (6 bases). V lost 3 bases to trimming and J lost 8 bases, with 14 bases between them. The CDR3 is made up of 14 amino acids. CDR1 MDHEN and CDR2 SYDVKM come from the germline V gene. Here the CDR3 reads CASSLETGSEPQHF. In DNA form, the CDR3 reads TGTGCCAGCAGTTTGGAAACAGGGAGTGAGCCCCAGCATTTT.

The rearrangement links TRBV11-2 to TRBJ2-1; 7 nucleotides align to TRBD2. Trimming removed 1 base from V and 4 bases from J; junction bases left unmatched: 13. This CDR3 comprises 18 residues. Germline assignment: CDR1 SGHAT and CDR2 FQNNGV. The CDR3 sequence is CASSLGGRGGRGYNEQFF. CDR3 nucleotides: TGTGCCAGCAGCTTAGGGGGTAGGGGCGGGAGAGGGTACAATGAGCAGTTCTTC.

This sequence joins TRBV28 and TRBJ1-3; TRBD1 might be the D (5 bases). V lost 2 bases to trimming and J lost 4 bases, with 6 bases between them. Germline V gene sequence: CDR1 MDHEN, CDR2 SYDVKM. The CDR3 extends over 13 amino acids. The CDR3 here is CASSLPGGNTIYF. CDR3 DNA: TGTGCCAGCAGTTTACCAGGGGGAAACACCATATATTTT.

On this clone itself: Other nucleotide sequences from this sample produce the same CDR3. This rearrangement joins TRBV28 to TRBJ1-2; D not certain. Trimming stripped 3 bases from V and 4 bases from J, with 9 bases between. The germline V gene has CDR1 MDHEN and CDR2 SYDVKM. There are 13 residues in the CDR3. The CDR3 sequence is CASSLAEIYGYTF. The CDR3 DNA reads as TGTGCCAGCAGTTTGGCGGAAATCTATGGCTACACCTTC.

This chain uses TRBV6-6 with TRBJ1-5, with TRBD1 matching 7 bases. V lost 5 bases to trimming and J lost 1 base; unmatched junction nucleotides: 14. Germline V gene data show CDR1 as MNHNY and CDR2 as SVGAGI (reference sequence). This CDR3 comprises 18 residues. The CDR3 loop reads CASSRSPLDRRSNQPQHF. The CDR3 DNA reads TGTGCCAGCAGTCGATCTCCTCTGGACAGGCGAAGCAATCAGCCCCAGCATTTT.

This clone was counted a single time. The chain joins TRBV9 to TRBJ2-7, with a tentative D call TRBD2 (6 bases). Trimming left V 0 bases short and J 6 bases short, with 16 bases between. Per germline, CDR1 SGDLS and CDR2 YYNGEE. The length of the CDR3 is 15 residues. The CDR3 nucleotides read TGTGCCAGCAGCGTAGGGGCGTTGGAGGGGTCCGAGCAGTACTTC. As protein: CASSVGALEGSEQYF.

The J gene is TRBJ2-7, the V gene TRBV28; 8 bases line up with TRBD1. V was pared by 7 bases and J by 0 bases, with 8 bases of the junction left unmatched. The CDR3 has 15 amino acids. Per the germline V gene, CDR1 is MDHEN and CDR2 is SYDVKM. Here the CDR3 DNA reads TGTGCCAGCATTCAGAGGACAGGGAGCTCCTACGAGCAGTACTTC. Its translation is CASIQRTGSSYEQYF.

The CDR3 sequence: CSADQTGYGYTF. The DNA for the CDR3 is TGCAGCGCCGATCAGACGGGTTATGGCTACACCTTC. The V gene is TRBV29-1, the J gene TRBJ1-2; unclear D gene. The V end lost 7 bases, the J end lost 5 bases, and 14 bases lay between the germline ends. Germline V lookup: CDR1 SQVTM, CDR2 ANQGSEA. CDR3 length equals 12 residues.

This chain joins TRBV9 and TRBJ1-3; a weak D match, TRBD1 (5 bases). The CDR3 covers 13 residues. Trimming left V 3 bases short and J 8 bases short, with 12 bases between. In germline, CDR1 is SGDLS, CDR2 YYNGEE. The DNA for the CDR3 is TGTGCCAGCAGCGGCGGGGCTTGGGACACCATATATTTT. This encodes CASSGGAWDTIYF.

This rearrangement joins TRBV28 to TRBJ1-1, with D uncertain. The germline V and J ends were trimmed by 8 bases and 4 bases, with 20 bases remaining between them. The CDR3 is 15 amino acids. Per the germline V gene, CDR1 is MDHEN and CDR2 is SYDVKM. The CDR3 spells CASSLTGEFGTEAFF. The CDR3 DNA follows: TGTGCCAGCTCATTAACCGGGGAGTTTGGCACTGAAGCTTTCTTT.

The rearrangement joins TRBV5-1 to TRBJ2-2, with 10 bases aligning to TRBD1. Trimming removed 4 bases from V and 3 bases from J; junction bases left unmatched: 6. This CDR3 comprises 16 residues. Per germline, CDR1 SGHRS and CDR2 YFSETQ. In DNA form, the CDR3 reads TGCGCCAGCAGCCGGTCCGGGACAGGGGACACCGGGGAGCTGTTTTTT. Its translation is CASSRSGTGDTGELFF.

The rearrangement joins TRBV6-6 to TRBJ2-1; 15 bases are a match to TRBD2. Germline values: CDR1 MNHNY, CDR2 SVGAGI (reference sequence). J was trimmed by 4 bases and V by 6 bases; bases with no gene match: 4. The CDR3 is made up of 16 amino acids. CDR3 sequence (DNA): TGTGCCAGCAGGGGACTAGCGGGAGGCACTTACAATGAGCAGTTCTTC. The encoded protein is CASRGLAGGTYNEQFF.

The gene calls are TRBV18 and TRBJ2-4; 8 bases are a match to TRBD2. After removal of 1 base from V and 7 bases from J, the junction contained 12 bases not matched to a gene. Germline lookup yields CDR1 KGHSH and CDR2 LQKENI. The CDR3 totals 17 residues. The CDR3: CASSPLTAGGSGNIQYF. The DNA of the CDR3 is TGTGCCAGCTCACCACTTACGGCGGGAGGCTCGGGGAACATTCAGTACTTC.

The V gene is TRBV27, the J gene TRBJ2-7, with a tentative D call TRBD1 (6 bases). The CDR3 has 15 amino acids. From germline, CDR1 is MNHEY and CDR2 SMNVEV (reference sequence). Trimming shortened V by 4 bases and J by 3 bases, and 16 bases separated the two germline ends. CDR3 in DNA: TGTGCCAGCAGTTCACGACAGGCGAGAGGCTACGAGCAGTACTTC. It is translated as CASSSRQARGYEQYF.

This clone showed up just once. The chain uses TRBV7-9 and TRBJ2-2, with D perhaps matching TRBD2 (6 bases). Trimming cost V 5 bases and J 0 bases, with 13 bases left between them. The CDR3 is 16 amino acids. CDR1 and CDR2 (germline): SEHNR, FQNEAQ (reference sequence). The DNA for the CDR3 is TGTGCCAGCAGCATGGCTGGGGAGGCGAACACCGGGGAGCTGTTTTTT. Protein: CASSMAGEANTGELFF.

The chain uses TRBV28 and TRBJ2-2, with a tentative D call TRBD2 (5 bases). V was clipped by 7 bases and J by 5 bases, with 11 bases between them. The germline CDR1 and CDR2 sequences are MDHEN and SYDVKM. The CDR3 contains 13 residues. The CDR3 protein is CASNRRRTGELFF. CDR3 DNA: TGTGCCAGCAATCGGAGGAGGACCGGGGAGCTGTTTTTT.

This rearrangement joins TRBV5-8 to TRBJ2-1; D perhaps matches TRBD1 (6 bases). Trimming shortened V by 3 bases and J by 2 bases, and 15 bases separated the two germline ends. Per germline, CDR1 SGHTS and CDR2 YDEGEE. The CDR3 runs to 16 residues. The CDR3 DNA is TGTGCCAGCAGCTCCAGGGACACTAAACCCTACAATGAGCAGTTCTTC. Encoded protein: CASSSRDTKPYNEQFF.

J is TRBJ2-7 and V is TRBV4-1, with 7 positions matching TRBD1. After removal of 0 bases from V and 7 bases from J, the junction contained 18 bases not matched to a gene. Germline V CDR1 and CDR2: MGHRA, YSYEKL. The CDR3 sequence is 18 residues long. The CDR3 DNA reads as TGCGCCAGCAGCCAAGATCCCACGTCGGCCAGGGGGTTGGAAGAGCAGTACTTC. As protein: CASSQDPTSARGLEEQYF.

V usage is TRBV9 and J usage is TRBJ2-3; 11 nucleotides match TRBD2. CDR3 size: 15 residues. V shed 2 bases, J shed 4 bases, and the junction held 3 bases outside the gene matches. Looked up from germline, CDR1 is SGDLS and CDR2 is YYNGEE. In nucleotides, the CDR3 is TGTGCCAGCAGCGTTAGCGGGGGGGCGTCAGATACGCAGTATTTT. It encodes CASSVSGGASDTQYF.

Notes on this clone: One end of the junction fails to match germline, which may point to a read error. This sample also contains other DNA sequences that code for the same CDR3. The DNA for the CDR3 is TGTGCCACCAGTAGAGAACAGGGGGCTGGCTACGAGCAGTACTTC. The encoded protein is CATSREQGAGYEQYF. The genes are TRBV15 and TRBJ2-7; 9 positions match TRBD1. The germline V gene has CDR1 LNHNV and CDR2 YYDKDF (reference sequence). CDR3 length: 15 amino acids.

The J gene is TRBJ2-2, the V gene TRBV3-1 (or the pseudogene TRBV3-2); TRBD1 is a possible D gene (6 bases). V was pared by 2 bases and J by 5 bases, with 15 bases between. Germline V gene data show CDR1 as LGHDT and CDR2 as YNNKEL (reference sequence). This CDR3 contains 16 residues. The CDR3 spells CASSQLPGHWTGELFF. The CDR3 coding sequence is TGTGCCAGCAGCCAATTGCCGGGACATTGGACCGGGGAGCTGTTTTTT.

This chain's CDR3 is CASSLTQGTYNEQFF. The CDR3 coding sequence is TGTGCCAGCTCCCTTACACAGGGAACCTACAATGAGCAGTTCTTC. The J gene is TRBJ2-1, the V gene TRBV18, with D perhaps TRBD1 (6 bases). The CDR3 contains 15 residues. Trimming cost V 6 bases and J 2 bases, with 14 bases left between them. Germline V lookup: CDR1 KGHSH, CDR2 LQKENI.

This chain connects TRBV18 to TRBJ1-4, with a tentative D call TRBD1 (5 bases). V was shortened by 2 bases and J by 0 bases, with 10 bases between the two germline ends. Germline CDR1 KGHSH, CDR2 LQKENI. This CDR3 spans 16 amino acids. The DNA of the CDR3 is TGTGCCAGCTCACCATCGGCGACAGCAACTAATGAAAAACTGTTTTTT. As protein: CASSPSATATNEKLFF.

V gene TRBV28 combines with J gene TRBJ2-1; the D is unclear. Trimming pared 6 bases from V and 0 bases from J, leaving 12 bases between. Germline CDR1 reads MDHEN; CDR2 reads SYDVKM. The CDR3 contains 15 residues. The CDR3 loop reads CASSRGLSSYNEQFF. CDR3 coding DNA: TGTGCCAGCAGCCGAGGTCTGAGCTCCTACAATGAGCAGTTCTTC.